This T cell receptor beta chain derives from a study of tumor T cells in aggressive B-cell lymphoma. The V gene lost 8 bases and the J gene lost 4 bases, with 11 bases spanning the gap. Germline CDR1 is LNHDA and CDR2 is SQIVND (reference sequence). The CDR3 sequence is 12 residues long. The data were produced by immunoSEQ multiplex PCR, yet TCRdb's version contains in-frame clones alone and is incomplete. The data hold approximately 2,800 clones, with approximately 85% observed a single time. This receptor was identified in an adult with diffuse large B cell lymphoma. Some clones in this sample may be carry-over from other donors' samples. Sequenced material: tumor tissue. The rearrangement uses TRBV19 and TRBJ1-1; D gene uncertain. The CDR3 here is CASAKSSTEAFF. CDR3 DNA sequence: TGTGCCAGTGCAAAATCGAGCACTGAAGCTTTCTTT.